Reported below is one T cell receptor beta chain. This entry comes from a study of OX40 agonist ivuxolimab in advanced cancers. Overall study context: The patients' treatment was ivuxolimab, an agonistic anti-OX40 (CD134) antibody.

J was trimmed by 2 bases and V by 2 bases; bases with no gene match: 8. In germline, CDR1 is MNHNS, CDR2 SASEGT. The CDR3 runs to 18 residues. Assay: immunoSEQ multiplex PCR; the TCRdb copy retains only in-frame clones and omits some. The sample lists 55,000 to 65,000 clones, around 77% occurring once. Exclusion applied to patients with autoimmune disease history or systemic immunosuppression. This clonotype was obtained from an adult with an advanced solid tumor such as melanoma, head and neck, liver or kidney cancer. Sequenced here: CD4+ or CD8+ T cells sorted from blood, sampled in a trial of the OX40 agonist ivuxolimab. This chain uses TRBV6-1 with TRBJ2-7; 14 bases align to TRBD2. The CDR3 DNA reads TGTGCCAGCAGTGAACTTGCGGGACTAGCGGGAGCACCCTACGAGCAGTACTTC. This sequence encodes CASSELAGLAGAPYEQYF.